The sequence of this TCR beta chain was determined in a study of long-term antiretroviral therapy in people with HIV. Broader study findings: Clonotypes expanded prior to ART showed repertoire dominance at all sampled time points. Information on adherence to ART, viral resistance or therapy changes was unavailable.

Version v3.0 of the immunoSEQ assay was performed at survey level. Sequencing was performed with immunoSEQ multiplex PCR; in TCRdb, only in-frame clones are kept and a portion is missing. The profile shows about 30,000 clones, approximately 90% of them singletons. The CDR3 runs to 12 residues. V was clipped by 2 bases and J by 4 bases, with 6 bases between them. CDR1 and CDR2 (germline): SGHNT, YYREEE (reference sequence). On this clone: The antigen remains unidentified.

This rearrangement joins TRBV5-4 to TRBJ1-2; D is ambiguous. The sequences come from unsorted PBMCs, collected more than 5 years after starting antiretroviral therapy. The clonotype originates from a woman in her forties with HIV. The CDR3 is CASSLGSYGYTF. The CDR3, as DNA: TGTGCCAGCAGCTTAGGCAGCTATGGCTACACCTTC.